This T cell receptor beta chain was recorded in a study of neurological immune-mediated disorders. Study outcomes and limitations: Among expanded clones, no CDR3 amino acid sequences were shared across subjects, a pattern suggesting private repertoires in all groups.

Among the participants, healthy controls were blood bank volunteers in Maryland, USA. PBMCs stored at -80 C, 2 million in total, were the source of the unsorted libraries. A word on this clonotype: The antigen is unknown.

V shed 0 bases and J shed 3 bases, with 9 bases lying between them. CDR3 length: 15 amino acids. The germline gives CDR1 LGHDT, CDR2 YNNKEL (reference sequence). From the 5' RACE reads, TCRdb called clonotypes with MiXCR, one entry per CDR3 protein. The sample has 40,000 or so distinct CDR3 sequences, about 7% seen once. The sample comprised PBMCs. This chain links TRBV3-1 with TRBJ1-5, with D possibly matching TRBD1 (5 bases). The TCR sequence derives from a woman aged 40 to 50 in good health. DNA of the CDR3: TGTGCCAGCAGCCAAGAACGGGGACTCAATCAGCCCCAGCATTTT. This translates into CASSQERGLNQPQHF.